This is a list of T cell receptor beta chains from one sample in a study of cytomegalovirus exposure and HLA in healthy donors. Some clones are missing from TCRdb's copy, which holds only in-frame ones; the method was immunoSEQ multiplex PCR. Of over 70,000 clones in the sample, about 70% were seen once. The material sequenced was PBMCs. The receptors stem from a man in his thirties or forties in good health and CMV-seronegative. CDR3s include the opening cysteine and the closing phenylalanine or tryptophan. Fields, in order: D gene, J gene, clone size, V gene, CDR3 DNA, CDR3 protein. The D gene is left open where the match is weak. Clone size, where shown, is once, few, many, or a class for clones that have expanded.

d_gene: -
j_gene: TRBJ1-3
abundance: medium-sized
v_gene: TRBV5-6
CDR3nt: TGTGCCAGCAGCTTGTTTCAGGGAATCACTGGAAACACCATATATTTT
CDR3aa: CASSLFQGITGNTIYF

d_gene: TRBD1
j_gene: TRBJ1-1
abundance: once
v_gene: TRBV5-1
CDR3nt: TGCGCCAGCAGCAGCGCAGGGGGCGTCGGGAACACTGAAGCTTTCTTT
CDR3aa: CASSSAGGVGNTEAFF

d_gene: TRBD1
j_gene: TRBJ1-6
abundance: few
v_gene: TRBV4-2
CDR3nt: TGTGCCAGCAGCCAAGTTTTGGGACAGGGGGTTAGTTCACCCCTCCACTTT
CDR3aa: CASSQVLGQGVSSPLHF

d_gene: -
j_gene: TRBJ1-1
abundance: -
v_gene: TRBV18
CDR3nt: TGTGCCAGCTCACCTCCAGGCCTCACTGAAGCTTTCTTT
CDR3aa: CASSPPGLTEAFF

d_gene: TRBD1
j_gene: TRBJ1-2
abundance: -
v_gene: TRBV5-6
CDR3nt: TGTGCCAGCAGATTGACCGGGACAGGGGGCTCGGGCTACACCTTC
CDR3aa: CASRLTGTGGSGYTF

d_gene: -
j_gene: TRBJ1-1
abundance: -
v_gene: TRBV5-1
CDR3nt: TGCGCCAGCAGTAGAACCGAGAACACTGAAGCTTTCTTT
CDR3aa: CASSRTENTEAFF

d_gene: -
j_gene: TRBJ1-4
abundance: -
v_gene: TRBV4-2
CDR3nt: TGTGCCAGCAGCCAAGCTGGGCAGGGGAAGGAAAAACTGTTTTTT
CDR3aa: CASSQAGQGKEKLFF

d_gene: -
j_gene: TRBJ2-7
abundance: -
v_gene: TRBV30
CDR3nt: TGTGCCTGGAGTGTAACAGGCGTCTACGAGCAGTACTTC
CDR3aa: CAWSVTGVYEQYF

d_gene: -
j_gene: TRBJ1-1
abundance: -
v_gene: TRBV13
CDR3nt: TGTGCCAGCAGCTTACAGGGGCCCCCTGAAGCTTTCTTT
CDR3aa: CASSLQGPPEAFF

d_gene: -
j_gene: TRBJ2-7
abundance: -
v_gene: TRBV7-9
CDR3nt: TGTGCCAGCAGCTTAAAGGGGCTGGATGGCGAGCAGTACTTC
CDR3aa: CASSLKGLDGEQYF

d_gene: -
j_gene: TRBJ2-3
abundance: -
v_gene: TRBV5-4
CDR3nt: TGTGCCAGCAGCTTACCCAGGGGTTGGACAGATACGCAGTATTTT
CDR3aa: CASSLPRGWTDTQYF

d_gene: -
j_gene: TRBJ2-5
abundance: -
v_gene: TRBV7-9
CDR3nt: TGTGCCAGCAGCTCCCCACAGGTCCAGACCCAGTACTTC
CDR3aa: CASSSPQVQTQYF

d_gene: -
j_gene: TRBJ1-2
abundance: -
v_gene: TRBV2
CDR3nt: TGTGCCAGCAGTTATCAACTTAACTATGGCTACACCTTC
CDR3aa: CASSYQLNYGYTF

d_gene: -
j_gene: TRBJ2-5
abundance: once
v_gene: TRBV14
CDR3nt: TGTGCCAGCAGCCAAGATAGCCAGACCCAGTACTTC
CDR3aa: CASSQDSQTQYF

d_gene: -
j_gene: TRBJ1-1
abundance: -
v_gene: TRBV7-9
CDR3nt: TGTGCCAGCAGCTTAGGATTGGGGGAGGCTGAAGCTTTCTTT
CDR3aa: CASSLGLGEAEAFF

d_gene: TRBD1
j_gene: TRBJ2-7
abundance: -
v_gene: TRBV19
CDR3nt: TGTGCCAGTAGTCCCGGACAGGGTGGCAACGAGCAGTACTTC
CDR3aa: CASSPGQGGNEQYF

d_gene: -
j_gene: TRBJ1-1
abundance: once
v_gene: TRBV7-3
CDR3nt: TGTGCCAGCAGCTTATGGGTTAGGGGCGCTGAAGCTTTCTTT
CDR3aa: CASSLWVRGAEAFF

d_gene: -
j_gene: TRBJ2-7
abundance: -
v_gene: TRBV16
CDR3nt: TGTGCCAGCAGCCAAACATCTCACTACGAGCAGTACTTC
CDR3aa: CASSQTSHYEQYF

d_gene: -
j_gene: TRBJ2-7
abundance: -
v_gene: TRBV6-5
CDR3nt: TGTGCCAGCAGGGGGACTTTGAGCTCCTACGAGCAGTACTTC
CDR3aa: CASRGTLSSYEQYF

d_gene: -
j_gene: TRBJ1-1
abundance: -
v_gene: TRBV11-3
CDR3nt: TGTGCCAGCAGCTCGAGGCTAGGCACTGAAGCTTTCTTT
CDR3aa: CASSSRLGTEAFF

d_gene: -
j_gene: TRBJ1-1
abundance: -
v_gene: TRBV4-3
CDR3nt: TGCGCCAGCAGCCAAGCACTTGCGGAATCGTATGATGAAGCTTTCTTT
CDR3aa: CASSQALAESYDEAFF

d_gene: TRBD1
j_gene: TRBJ2-7
abundance: -
v_gene: TRBV19
CDR3nt: TGTGCCAGTAGTGGGACAGGGTGGGCCTACGAGCAGTACTTC
CDR3aa: CASSGTGWAYEQYF

d_gene: -
j_gene: TRBJ2-5
abundance: -
v_gene: TRBV5-1
CDR3nt: TGCGCCAGCAGCTTGGGAGAACAAGAGACCCAGTACTTC
CDR3aa: CASSLGEQETQYF

d_gene: -
j_gene: TRBJ2-5
abundance: -
v_gene: TRBV27
CDR3nt: TGTGCCAGCAGTTCCTTCATGAGGGAGACCCAGTACTTC
CDR3aa: CASSSFMRETQYF

d_gene: -
j_gene: TRBJ1-3
abundance: -
v_gene: TRBV7-3
CDR3nt: TGTGCCAGCAGCTCAACAGGGAGCTCTGGAAACACCATATATTTT
CDR3aa: CASSSTGSSGNTIYF

d_gene: TRBD2
j_gene: TRBJ2-1
abundance: -
v_gene: TRBV28
CDR3nt: TGTGCCAGCAGCTCTATAGCGGGCGGAATTAGGAATGAGCAGTTCTTC
CDR3aa: CASSSIAGGIRNEQFF